This T cell receptor (beta chain) was sequenced for a study of blood T cell repertoires in COVID-19. Study-wide context: PBMCs, B-cell-depleted T cells, or T cells provided the cDNA or gDNA that made up the material.

Clones were sequenced by immunoSEQ multiplex PCR, and TCRdb holds only the in-frame ones, with some missing. The sample lists roughly 250,000 clones; about 85% were seen once. CDR1 and CDR2 from the germline V gene are MNHEY and SVGEGT. V was clipped by 5 bases and J by 6 bases, with 10 bases between them. CDR3 size: 12 residues. Sequencing was carried out using peripheral blood. The receptor was isolated from a man between 60 and 75 years old who had recovered from COVID-19. The chain joins TRBV6-2 or TRBV6-3 to TRBJ1-2; perhaps TRBD1 as D (6 bases). The DNA of the CDR3 is TGTGCCAGCAGTCGGGCAGGGGATGGCTACACCTTC. Translating gives CASSRAGDGYTF.